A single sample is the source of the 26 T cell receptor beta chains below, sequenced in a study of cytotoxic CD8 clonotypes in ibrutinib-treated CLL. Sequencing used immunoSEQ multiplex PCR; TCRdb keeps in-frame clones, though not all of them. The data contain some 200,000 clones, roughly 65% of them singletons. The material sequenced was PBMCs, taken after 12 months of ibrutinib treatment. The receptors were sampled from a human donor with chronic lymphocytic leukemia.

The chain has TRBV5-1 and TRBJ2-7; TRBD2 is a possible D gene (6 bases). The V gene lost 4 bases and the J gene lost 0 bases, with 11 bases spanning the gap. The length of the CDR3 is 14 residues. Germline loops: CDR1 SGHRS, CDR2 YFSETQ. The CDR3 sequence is CASSVAGFSYEQYF. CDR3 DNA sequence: TGCGCCAGCAGCGTTGCGGGATTCTCCTACGAGCAGTACTTC.

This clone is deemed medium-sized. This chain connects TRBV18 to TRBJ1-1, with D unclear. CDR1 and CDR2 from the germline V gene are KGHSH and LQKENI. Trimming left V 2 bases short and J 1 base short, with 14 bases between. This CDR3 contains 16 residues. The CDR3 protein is CASSPEDGIWNTEAFF. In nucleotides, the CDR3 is TGTGCCAGCTCACCAGAGGACGGAATCTGGAACACTGAAGCTTTCTTT.

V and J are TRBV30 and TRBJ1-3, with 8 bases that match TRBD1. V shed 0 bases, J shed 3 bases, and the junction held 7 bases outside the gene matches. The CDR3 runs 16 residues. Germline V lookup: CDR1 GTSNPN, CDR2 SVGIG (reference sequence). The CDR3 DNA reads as TGTGCCTGGAGTGTCACAGGGGGTTTCGGTGGAAACACCATATATTTT. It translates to CAWSVTGGFGGNTIYF.

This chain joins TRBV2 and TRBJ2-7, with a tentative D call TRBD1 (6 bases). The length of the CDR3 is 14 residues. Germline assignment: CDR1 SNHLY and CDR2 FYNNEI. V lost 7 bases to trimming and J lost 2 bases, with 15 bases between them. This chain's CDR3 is CASTSRGSPYEQYF. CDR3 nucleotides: TGTGCCAGCACTTCCAGGGGCAGCCCCTACGAGCAGTACTTC.

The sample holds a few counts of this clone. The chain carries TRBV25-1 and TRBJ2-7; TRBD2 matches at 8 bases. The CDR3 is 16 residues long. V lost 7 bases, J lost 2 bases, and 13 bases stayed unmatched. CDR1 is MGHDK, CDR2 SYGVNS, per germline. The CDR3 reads CASIPSGRSSTYEQYF. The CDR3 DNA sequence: TGTGCCAGCATCCCCAGCGGGAGAAGCTCAACCTACGAGCAGTACTTC.

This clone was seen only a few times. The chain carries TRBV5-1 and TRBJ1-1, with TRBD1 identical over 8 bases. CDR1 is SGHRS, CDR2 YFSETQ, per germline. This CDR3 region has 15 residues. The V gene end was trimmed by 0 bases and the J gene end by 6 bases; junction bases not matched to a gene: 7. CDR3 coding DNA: TGCGCCAGCAGCTTGGTTGCAGGGGGCGTCTCTGAAGCTTTCTTT. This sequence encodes CASSLVAGGVSEAFF.

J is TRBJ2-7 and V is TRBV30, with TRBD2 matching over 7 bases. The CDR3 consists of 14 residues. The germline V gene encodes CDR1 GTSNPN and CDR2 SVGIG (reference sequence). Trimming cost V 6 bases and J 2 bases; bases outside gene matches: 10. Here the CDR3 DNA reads TGTGCCTGTTACGCTAGCGGTTATACCTACGAGCAGTACTTC. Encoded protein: CACYASGYTYEQYF.

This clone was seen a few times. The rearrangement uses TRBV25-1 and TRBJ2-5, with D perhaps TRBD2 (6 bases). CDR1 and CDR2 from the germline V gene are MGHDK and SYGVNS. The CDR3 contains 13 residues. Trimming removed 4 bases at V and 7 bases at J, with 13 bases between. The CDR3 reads CASSGGGWWTQYF. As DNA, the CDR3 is TGTGCCAGCAGTGGTGGGGGGTGGTGGACCCAGTACTTC.

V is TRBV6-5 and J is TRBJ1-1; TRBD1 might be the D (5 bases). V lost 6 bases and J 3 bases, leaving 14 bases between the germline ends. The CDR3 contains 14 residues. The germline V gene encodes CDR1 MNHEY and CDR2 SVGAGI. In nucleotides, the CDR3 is TGTGCCAGCAGGCCGGGGGGGAGGGACACTGAAGCTTTCTTT. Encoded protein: CASRPGGRDTEAFF.

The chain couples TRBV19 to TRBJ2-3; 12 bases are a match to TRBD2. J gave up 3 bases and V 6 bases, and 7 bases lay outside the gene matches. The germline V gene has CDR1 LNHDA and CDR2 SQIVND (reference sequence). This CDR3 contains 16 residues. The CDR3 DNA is TGTGCCAGTAGATCAGATGGGACTAGCGGGACAGATACGCAGTATTTT. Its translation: CASRSDGTSGTDTQYF.

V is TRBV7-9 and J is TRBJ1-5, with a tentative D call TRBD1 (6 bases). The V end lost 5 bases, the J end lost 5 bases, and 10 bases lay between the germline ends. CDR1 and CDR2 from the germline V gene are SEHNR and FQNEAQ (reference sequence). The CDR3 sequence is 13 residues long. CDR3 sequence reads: CASSKNRDQPQHF. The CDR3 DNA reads TGTGCCAGCAGCAAAAACAGGGATCAGCCCCAGCATTTT.

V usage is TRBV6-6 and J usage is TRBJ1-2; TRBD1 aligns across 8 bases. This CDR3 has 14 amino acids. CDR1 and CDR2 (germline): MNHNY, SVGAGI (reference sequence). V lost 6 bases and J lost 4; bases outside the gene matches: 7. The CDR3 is CASRNRGTTYGYTF. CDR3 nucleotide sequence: TGTGCCAGCAGGAACAGGGGGACCACCTATGGCTACACCTTC.

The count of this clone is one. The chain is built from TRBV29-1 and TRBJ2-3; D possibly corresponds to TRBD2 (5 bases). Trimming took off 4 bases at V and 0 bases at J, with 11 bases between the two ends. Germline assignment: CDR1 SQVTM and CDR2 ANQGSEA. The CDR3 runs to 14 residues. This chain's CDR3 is CSVAGIGSTDTQYF. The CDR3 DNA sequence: TGCAGCGTTGCGGGGATAGGTAGCACAGATACGCAGTATTTT.

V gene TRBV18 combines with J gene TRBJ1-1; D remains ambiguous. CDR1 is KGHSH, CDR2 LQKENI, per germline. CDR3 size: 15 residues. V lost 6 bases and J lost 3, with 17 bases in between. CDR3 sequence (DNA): TGTGCCAGCTCCCCCCGCGGGCTGAGGGACACTGAAGCTTTCTTT. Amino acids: CASSPRGLRDTEAFF.

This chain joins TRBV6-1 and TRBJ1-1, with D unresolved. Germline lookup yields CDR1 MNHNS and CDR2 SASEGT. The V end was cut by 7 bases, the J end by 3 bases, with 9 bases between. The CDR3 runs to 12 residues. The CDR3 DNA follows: TGTGCCAGCACAGAAGGGTACACTGAAGCTTTCTTT. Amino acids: CASTEGYTEAFF.

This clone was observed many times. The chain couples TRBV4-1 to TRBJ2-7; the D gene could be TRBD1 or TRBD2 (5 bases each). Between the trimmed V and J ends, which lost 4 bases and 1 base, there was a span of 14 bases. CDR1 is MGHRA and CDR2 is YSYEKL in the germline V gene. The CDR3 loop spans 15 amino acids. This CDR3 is CASSRVGDSSYEQYF. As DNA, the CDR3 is TGCGCCAGCAGCCGAGTGGGAGACAGTTCCTACGAGCAGTACTTC.

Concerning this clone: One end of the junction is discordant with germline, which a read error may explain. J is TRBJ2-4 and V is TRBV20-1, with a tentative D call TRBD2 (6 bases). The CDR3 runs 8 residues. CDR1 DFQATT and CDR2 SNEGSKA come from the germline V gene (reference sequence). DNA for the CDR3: TGCAGTGCCAGGGCGGGACACTTC. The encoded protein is CSARAGHF.

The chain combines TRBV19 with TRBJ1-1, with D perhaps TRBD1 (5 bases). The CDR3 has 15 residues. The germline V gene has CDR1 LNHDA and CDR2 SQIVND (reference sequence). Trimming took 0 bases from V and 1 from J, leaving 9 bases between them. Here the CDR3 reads CASSIDPGQNTEAFF. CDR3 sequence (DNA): TGTGCCAGTAGTATAGATCCTGGACAGAACACTGAAGCTTTCTTT. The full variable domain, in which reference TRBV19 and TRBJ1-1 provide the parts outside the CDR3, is DGGITQSPKYLFRKEGQNVTLSCEQNLNHDAMYWYRQDPGQGLRLIYYSQIVNDFQKGDIAEGYSVSREKKESFPLTVTSAQKNPTAFYLCASSIDPGQNTEAFFGQGTRLTVV.

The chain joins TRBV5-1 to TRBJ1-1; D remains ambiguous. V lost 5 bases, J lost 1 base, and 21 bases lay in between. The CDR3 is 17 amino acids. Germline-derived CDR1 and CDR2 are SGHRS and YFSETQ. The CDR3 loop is CASSVDPLGQSNTEAFF. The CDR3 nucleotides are TGCGCCAGCAGTGTTGACCCCCTAGGGCAGTCGAACACTGAAGCTTTCTTT.

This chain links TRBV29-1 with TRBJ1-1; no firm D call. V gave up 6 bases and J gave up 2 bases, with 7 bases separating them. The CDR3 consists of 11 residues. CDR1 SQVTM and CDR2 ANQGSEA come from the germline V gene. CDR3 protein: CSVIDNTEAFF. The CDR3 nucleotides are TGCAGCGTGATAGATAACACTGAAGCTTTCTTT.

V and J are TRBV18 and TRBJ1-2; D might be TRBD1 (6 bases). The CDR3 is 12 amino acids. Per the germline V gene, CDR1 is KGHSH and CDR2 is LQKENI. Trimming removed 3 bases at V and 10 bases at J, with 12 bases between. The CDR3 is CASSPPDRHYTF. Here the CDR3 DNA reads TGTGCCAGCTCACCTCCAGACAGGCACTACACCTTC. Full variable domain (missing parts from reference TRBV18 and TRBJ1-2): NAGVMQNPRHLVRRRGQEARLRCSPMKGHSHVYWYRQLPEEGLKFMVYLQKENIIDESGMPKERFSAEFPKEGPSILRIQQVVRGDSAAYFCASSPPDRHYTFGSGTRLTVV.

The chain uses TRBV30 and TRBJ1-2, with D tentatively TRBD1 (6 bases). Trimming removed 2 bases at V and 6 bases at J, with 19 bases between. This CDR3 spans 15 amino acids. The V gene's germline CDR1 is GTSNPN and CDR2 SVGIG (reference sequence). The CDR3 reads CAWSKYETGLHGYTF. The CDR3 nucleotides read TGTGCCTGGAGTAAATACGAGACAGGTCTTCATGGCTACACCTTC.

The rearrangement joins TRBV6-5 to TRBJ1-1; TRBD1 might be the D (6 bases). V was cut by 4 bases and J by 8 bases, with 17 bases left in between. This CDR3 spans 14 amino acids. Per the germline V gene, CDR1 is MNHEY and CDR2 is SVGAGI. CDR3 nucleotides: TGTGCCAGCAGTTGGGGCCAGGGGAGTGTGGAAGCTTTCTTT. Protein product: CASSWGQGSVEAFF.

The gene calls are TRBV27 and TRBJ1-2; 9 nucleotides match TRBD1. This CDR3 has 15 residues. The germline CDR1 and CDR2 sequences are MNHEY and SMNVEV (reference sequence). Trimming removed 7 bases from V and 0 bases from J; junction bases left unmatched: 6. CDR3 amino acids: CASKRTGAANYGYTF. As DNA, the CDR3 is TGTGCCAGCAAAAGGACAGGGGCAGCTAACTATGGCTACACCTTC.

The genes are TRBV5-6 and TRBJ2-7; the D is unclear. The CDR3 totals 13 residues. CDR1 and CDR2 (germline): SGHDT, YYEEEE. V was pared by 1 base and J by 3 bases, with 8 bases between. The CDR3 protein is CASSLNVLYEQYF. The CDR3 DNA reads TGTGCCAGCAGCTTGAACGTTCTCTACGAGCAGTACTTC.

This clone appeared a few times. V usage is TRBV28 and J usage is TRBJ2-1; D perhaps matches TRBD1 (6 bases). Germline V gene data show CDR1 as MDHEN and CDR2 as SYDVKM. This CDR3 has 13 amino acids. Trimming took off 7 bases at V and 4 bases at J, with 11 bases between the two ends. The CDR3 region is CASILQGYNEQFF. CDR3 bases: TGTGCCAGCATCCTACAGGGTTACAATGAGCAGTTCTTC.